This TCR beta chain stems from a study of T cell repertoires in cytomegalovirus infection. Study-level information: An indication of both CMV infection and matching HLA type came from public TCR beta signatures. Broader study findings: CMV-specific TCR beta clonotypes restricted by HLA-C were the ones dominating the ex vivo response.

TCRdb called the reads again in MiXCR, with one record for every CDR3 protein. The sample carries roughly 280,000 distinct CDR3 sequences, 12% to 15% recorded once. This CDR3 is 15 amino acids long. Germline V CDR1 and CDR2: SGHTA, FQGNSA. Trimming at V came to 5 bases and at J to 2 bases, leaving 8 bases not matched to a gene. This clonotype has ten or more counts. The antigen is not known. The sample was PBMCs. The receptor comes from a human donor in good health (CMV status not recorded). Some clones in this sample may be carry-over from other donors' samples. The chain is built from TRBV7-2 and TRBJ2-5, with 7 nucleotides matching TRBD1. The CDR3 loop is CASSPGTASQETQYF. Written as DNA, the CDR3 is TGTGCCAGCAGCCCCGGGACAGCCTCTCAAGAGACCCAGTACTTC.